These T cell receptor beta chains were read from a single sample in a study of cytomegalovirus exposure and HLA in healthy donors. Generated by immunoSEQ multiplex PCR, the TCRdb table keeps only in-frame clones and is missing some. The data contain about 120,000 clones, over 75% of them seen just once; the ten biggest clones take up around 9.9%. The sample consisted of PBMCs. Every receptor here comes from a man aged 40-49 years in good health and CMV-seropositive. The CDR3 runs from the conserved cysteine through the conserved F or W. Expanded clones are given a class, and other clones once, few, many or no size at all.

abundance,v_gene,j_gene,CDR3aa
NA,TRBV5-5,NA,CASSLEWGGEQYF
NA,TRBV4-1,TRBJ2-3,CASSTRVRTDTQYF
NA,TRBV4-1,TRBJ2-1,CASSQGVRGVSYNEQFF
once,TRBV18,TRBJ1-4,CASSSGLGEKLFF
NA,TRBV28,TRBJ2-3,CAGSSLAGGLDTQYF
NA,TRBV2,TRBJ1-5,CASTQDRGVLQPQHF
NA,TRBV5-1,TRBJ2-3,CASSPAPQGITDTQYF
NA,TRBV11-2,TRBJ1-2,CASSLGRAGGGYTF
NA,TRBV7-2,TRBJ1-6,CASSLTGPSYNSPLHF
NA,TRBV6-5,TRBJ2-3,CASSYRLADTDTQYF
NA,TRBV6-4,TRBJ1-2,CASSDSGTGGAGYTF
few,TRBV7-2,TRBJ2-5,CASSPVETQYF
NA,TRBV18,TRBJ1-3,CASSRTAHSGNTIYF
NA,TRBV5-1,TRBJ1-2,CASSQGGGANYGYTF
NA,TRBV7-2,TRBJ2-7,CASSVGSGAYEQYF
NA,TRBV2,TRBJ2-3,CASKGSRSSGGSTDTQYF
NA,TRBV28,TRBJ1-1,CASNSRDRGPNTEAFF
NA,TRBV7-9,TRBJ1-1,CASSYGDRVVSAFF
NA,TRBV5-1,TRBJ2-1,CASSLGDRGFNEQFF
few,TRBV5-4,TRBJ2-3,CASSLEASGSTDTQYF
NA,TRBV7-3,TRBJ2-7,CASSPTGGPLYEQYF
NA,TRBV5-4,TRBJ2-4,CASTPRGAQNIQYF
NA,TRBV19,TRBJ1-5,CASSSYLSQPQHF
few,TRBV15,TRBJ2-5,CATSRDRGGGGRSQETQYF
NA,TRBV12-5,TRBJ1-3,CASRDSTSSGNTIYF
NA,TRBV19,TRBJ2-5,CASSKTLLAGLQETQYF
NA,TRBV28,TRBJ1-5,CASSFFRGLSNQPQHF
NA,TRBV2,TRBJ2-3,CASRRLAGAHTDTQYF
NA,TRBV11-2,TRBJ2-1,CASSQGQGGYNEQFF
NA,TRBV4-1,TRBJ1-3,CASSQEKPTPSGNTIYF
NA,TRBV6-5,TRBJ2-7,CASSYSGAGGSNEQYF
NA,TRBV9,TRBJ2-5,CASSVKPTSQETQYF
NA,TRBV6-4,TRBJ1-5,CASRWGVGQPQHF
NA,TRBV9,TRBJ2-2,CASSERQGARTGELFF
few,TRBV6-6,TRBJ1-1,CASSPTGAMNTEAFF
NA,TRBV2,TRBJ1-5,CASTGQGIGNQPQHF
once,TRBV14,TRBJ2-7,CASSQDWDSPYEQYF